A selection of T cell receptor beta chains follows, all from one sample in a study of T cells in Graves' hyperthyroidism and ophthalmopathy. TCRdb reanalysed the multiplex PCR reads using MiXCR and keeps one entry per CDR3 protein. Here the sample spans 600,000 or so distinct CDR3 sequences, 15% to 20% being singletons. The sample was blood. Source of these receptors: a woman aged 25 to 39 with Graves' hyperthyroidism. The CDR3 runs from the conserved cysteine through the conserved F or W. The D gene is left open where the match is weak. Size is stated for part of the rows, as once, few or many counts, or as a class when the clone is expanded.

d_call	v_call	clone_size	j_call	cdr3_nt	cdr3_aa
TRBD1	TRBV2	many	TRBJ2-7	TGTGCCAGCAGTGATACGGACAGGGACTCCTACGAGCAGTACTTC	CASSDTDRDSYEQYF
-	TRBV12-3/TRBV12-4	many	TRBJ2-7	TGTGCCAGCAGTCTAGCCGGGACCGGTGCATGGGAGCAGTACTTC	CASSLAGTGAWEQYF
TRBD2	TRBV20-1	many	TRBJ2-3	TGCAGTGCCCCGGGACTAGCGGGAGGGCCTGGGGGCACAGATACGCAGTATTTT	CSAPGLAGGPGGTDTQYF
-	TRBV28	many	TRBJ1-1	TGTGCCAGCAGTATCCCACGGGACAAAGTACTTAACACTGAAGCTTTCTTT	CASSIPRDKVLNTEAFF
TRBD1	TRBV5-1	few	TRBJ1-1	TGCGCCAGCAGCTTGGACCACAGGGGGATAACTGAAGCTTTCTTT	CASSLDHRGITEAFF
-	TRBV28	-	TRBJ2-2	TGTACCAGCAACCTAGCCCGCCCCGGGGAGCTGTTTTTT	CTSNLARPGELFF
-	TRBV5-1	many	TRBJ2-1	TGCGCCAGCAGCGGCGGGACAGCTATCTACAATGAGCAGTTCTTC	CASSGGTAIYNEQFF
-	TRBV30	many	TRBJ2-3	TGTGCCTGGAATGGCGTTGGGGACGGACGCACAGATACGCAGTATTTT	CAWNGVGDGRTDTQYF
-	TRBV15	-	TRBJ2-3	TGTGCCACCAGCAGAAAAGGAGTCTCCCGGGGCACAGATACGCAGTATTTT	CATSRKGVSRGTDTQYF
-	TRBV11-2	many	TRBJ2-1	TGTGCCAGCAGCTTTGTACGGGAGTCCCATGAGCAGTTCTTC	CASSFVRESHEQFF
TRBD2	TRBV6-2/TRBV6-3	many	TRBJ2-7	TGTGCCAGCAGTTACTCGAAACTAGCGGGAGATTACGAGCAGTACTTC	CASSYSKLAGDYEQYF
TRBD2	TRBV28	many	TRBJ2-1	TGTGCCAGCAGTGACAGCGGGAGCTACAATGAGCAGTTCTTC	CASSDSGSYNEQFF
-	TRBV28	many	TRBJ2-3	TGTGCCAGCAGCTCCCTCAAAGGGGACTCAGATACGCAGTATTTT	CASSSLKGDSDTQYF
-	TRBV6-1	many	TRBJ2-7	TGTGCCAGCAGATCGAGGGACACACGCTCCTACGAGCAGTACTTC	CASRSRDTRSYEQYF
TRBD2	TRBV9	-	TRBJ2-1	TGTGCCAGCAGTGACAGCGGGAGGGCCGTCAATGAGCAGTTCTTC	CASSDSGRAVNEQFF
-	TRBV12-3/TRBV12-4	many	TRBJ1-2	TGTGCCAGCAGTTTATTCCACGGGACCGGCTACACCTTC	CASSLFHGTGYTF
TRBD1	TRBV4-1	few	TRBJ2-7	TGCGCCAGCAGCGCCCGACAGGGCACGTACGAGCAGTACTTC	CASSARQGTYEQYF
-	TRBV19	-	TRBJ1-6	TGTGCCAGTGTAGCGAGGGCGAATTCACCCCTCCACTTT	CASVARANSPLHF
TRBD2	TRBV5-6	many	TRBJ2-1	TGTGCCAGCAGCTTGGGGACTAGAGCTTACAATGAGCAGTTCTTC	CASSLGTRAYNEQFF
TRBD2	TRBV29-1	many	TRBJ2-1	TGCAGCGTTGAAGGGGTTGGGGAGCGGGAGATCAGTGAGCAGTTCTTC	CSVEGVGEREISEQFF
-	TRBV24-1	few	TRBJ1-1	TGTGCCACCAGTGATGGTTTTGGGAACACTGAAGCTTTCTTT	CATSDGFGNTEAFF
-	TRBV18	many	TRBJ1-1	TGTGCCAGCTCACCCAGAACAACTAACACTGAAGCTTTCTTT	CASSPRTTNTEAFF
-	TRBV9	-	TRBJ2-1	TGTGCCAGCAGCGTTAGCGACGCGAGGGGCAATGAGCAGTTCTTC	CASSVSDARGNEQFF
TRBD1	TRBV18	few	TRBJ1-4	TGTGCCAGCTCACCACCGGGGACAGGGGGCCTTAATGAAAAACTGTTTTTT	CASSPPGTGGLNEKLFF
-	TRBV7-3	-	TRBJ2-6	TGTGCCAGCAGCTTAGGGAGTCCTTCCTCTGGGGCCAACGTCCTGACTTTC	CASSLGSPSSGANVLTF
-	TRBV30	many	TRBJ1-2	TGTGCCTGGAGTGTACCCCCCTCTAACTATGGCTACACCTTC	CAWSVPPSNYGYTF
-	TRBV7-2	few	TRBJ2-1	TGTGCCAGCAGACCCCGGACAGCGGGCAATGAGCAGTTCTTC	CASRPRTAGNEQFF
TRBD1	TRBV20-1	many	TRBJ2-1	TGCAGTGCACCCCCGGGACAGGGCGACAATGAGCAGTTCTTC	CSAPPGQGDNEQFF
-	TRBV20-1	few	TRBJ1-4	TGCAGTGCTAGAGTTACAGGGAATGAAAAACTGTTTTTT	CSARVTGNEKLFF
TRBD1	TRBV7-2	many	TRBJ1-1	TGTGCCAGCAGCACGACAGGGAAGTTGAACACTGAAGCTTTCTTT	CASSTTGKLNTEAFF
-	TRBV7-9	few	TRBJ2-5	TGTGCCAGCAGCCTGACAGAGCCCCAAGAGACCCAGTACTTC	CASSLTEPQETQYF
-	TRBV12-3/TRBV12-4	-	TRBJ2-2	TGTGCCAGCAGTTTACAGGTGGGGAACACCGGGGAGCTGTTTTTT	CASSLQVGNTGELFF
-	TRBV20-1	many	TRBJ2-5	TGCAGTGCCGCCGGGGTCGGGTACCAAGAGACCCAGTACTTC	CSAAGVGYQETQYF
-	TRBV12-3/TRBV12-4	many	TRBJ2-1	TGTGCCAGTGGAAGGTATGAGCAGTTCTTC	CASGRYEQFF
-	TRBV18	many	TRBJ2-1	TGTGCCAGCTCACCAGGGGGACTGCATGAGCAGTTCTTC	CASSPGGLHEQFF
TRBD1	TRBV27	few	TRBJ2-5	TGTGCCAGCACTCCGACAGGGAGCCTCCAAGAGACCCAGTACTTC	CASTPTGSLQETQYF
TRBD2	TRBV20-1	many	TRBJ2-7	TGCAGTGCTAGAGAACGGGCTAGCGGGAGCTACGAGCAGTACTTC	CSARERASGSYEQYF